Below are 23 T cell receptor beta chains sequenced from a single sample in a study of cytomegalovirus exposure and HLA in healthy donors (dated by TCRdb to about 2017). Libraries came from the immunoSEQ multiplex PCR assay. The multiplex PCR relied on a mix of 60 forward primers for TCR Vbeta segments and 13 reverse primers for TCR Jbeta segments. TCRdb holds this immuneACCESS table with in-frame rearrangements only. Some clones are missing; in checked studies, unresolved V genes explain under half, and the rest has no known cause. The sample contains around 68,000 clones, approximately 68% of them found a single time. Of the sample, about 10% is held by the ten largest clones. Sample: PBMCs. These receptors came from a woman aged 25 to 45 in good health and CMV-seronegative.

The sample holds a few counts of this clone. This chain connects TRBV6-6 to TRBJ2-3; the match to TRBD2 covers 9 bases. V dropped 6 bases and J dropped 4; count of bases not matched to a gene: 8. In germline, CDR1 is MNHNY, CDR2 SVGAGI (reference sequence). This CDR3 is 15 amino acids long. The CDR3 region is CASRHSGGSADTQYF. DNA for the CDR3: TGTGCCAGCAGACATAGCGGGGGTAGCGCAGATACGCAGTATTTT.

This rearrangement joins TRBV18 to TRBJ1-3; D might be TRBD1 (6 bases). Trimming removed 6 bases at V and 2 bases at J, with 11 bases between. This CDR3 spans 14 amino acids. In germline, CDR1 is KGHSH, CDR2 LQKENI. The CDR3 loop is CASSNRAPGNTIYF. CDR3 nucleotides: TGTGCCAGCTCTAACAGGGCCCCTGGAAACACCATATATTTT.

The chain joins TRBV6-5 to TRBJ2-1; TRBD2 matches 11 bases. With 5 bases clipped from V and 5 bases from J, the junction kept 5 bases outside the gene matches. Per the germline V gene, CDR1 is MNHEY and CDR2 is SVGAGI. The CDR3 spans 15 residues. CDR3 residues: CASSGSGGADNEQFF. DNA for the CDR3: TGTGCCAGCAGTGGTAGCGGGGGGGCCGACAATGAGCAGTTCTTC.

This chain joins TRBV6-5 and TRBJ2-7; possible D gene TRBD1, 5 bases. V was shortened by 7 bases and J by 0 bases, with 16 bases between the two germline ends. CDR3 length equals 15 residues. Germline V gives CDR1 MNHEY, CDR2 SVGAGI. The DNA of the CDR3 is TGTGCCAGCACCACGAAGGCAGGGAACTCCTACGAGCAGTACTTC. It yields the protein CASTTKAGNSYEQYF.

Worth noting for this clone: Given the absence of the conserved phenylalanine or tryptophan at the CDR3 end, a read error is likely. The DNA is left out, because the CDR3 cannot be placed on it with certainty; the CDR3 is given as TCRdb lists it. The CDR3 sequence: CASSERENTEALV. The rearrangement links TRBV6-1 to TRBJ1-1. The CDR3 is 13 amino acids in total, end residues counted. Germline V gene data show CDR1 as MNHNS and CDR2 as SASEGT.

This rearrangement joins TRBV7-6 to TRBJ2-6; 10 bases match TRBD2. CDR3 size: 17 residues. With V trimmed by 5 bases and J by 0 bases, 4 bases remained unmatched. The germline gives CDR1 SGHVS, CDR2 FNYEAQ. For the CDR3, the DNA is TGTGCCAGCAGCCGTAGCGGGGGGCTCTCTGGGGCCAACGTCCTGACTTTC. Amino acid sequence: CASSRSGGLSGANVLTF. Filled out from reference TRBV7-6 and TRBJ2-6, the complete variable domain reads GAGVSQSPRYKVTKRGQDVALRCDPISGHVSLYWYRQALGQGPEFLTYFNYEAQQDKSGLPNDRFSAERPEGSISTLTIQRTEQRDSAMYRCASSRSGGLSGANVLTFGAGSRLTVL.

V gene TRBV2 combines with J gene TRBJ2-3; D not resolved. This CDR3 has 11 amino acids. Germline V gene lookup returns CDR1 SNHLY and CDR2 FYNNEI. V shed 5 bases and J shed 2 bases, with 2 bases lying between them. The DNA for the CDR3 is TGTGCCAGCAGTTACACAGATACGCAGTATTTT. Translated, it gives CASSYTDTQYF.

The chain is built from TRBV7-8 and TRBJ2-7, with D tentatively TRBD1 (6 bases). The CDR3 totals 15 residues. In germline, CDR1 is SGHVS, CDR2 FQNEAQ. The V and J ends lost 0 bases and 6 bases respectively, with 15 bases between them. The CDR3 DNA sequence: TGTGCCAGCAGCTTAGCCCAGCAGGGGAGTGGCGAGCAGTACTTC. It encodes CASSLAQQGSGEQYF.

This clone was counted once. This chain joins TRBV15 and TRBJ2-2, with TRBD1 matching 9 bases. Trimming cost V 1 base and J 8 bases; bases outside gene matches: 5. Germline CDR1 and CDR2: LNHNV and YYDKDF (reference sequence). CDR3 length: 15 amino acids. The CDR3 nucleotides read TGTGCCACCAGCAGAGGGACAGGGGTTAGGGGGGAGCTGTTTTTT. Amino acid sequence: CATSRGTGVRGELFF.

The chain carries TRBV2 and TRBJ2-3; 7 nucleotides agree with TRBD2. The CDR3 sequence is 14 residues long. Germline trimming cut 8 bases from V and 1 base from J; bases unmatched to any gene: 6. Germline V lookup: CDR1 SNHLY, CDR2 FYNNEI. CDR3 sequence reads: CASQSGRGTDTQYF. The CDR3, as DNA: TGTGCCAGCCAATCAGGGAGGGGCACAGATACGCAGTATTTT.

This clone was detected a few times. The gene calls are TRBV28 and TRBJ2-5; TRBD2 matches at 8 bases. The V segment lost 6 bases and the J segment 4 bases; nucleotides outside the gene matches: 10. Germline-derived CDR1 and CDR2 are MDHEN and SYDVKM. The CDR3 has 15 residues. CDR3 in DNA: TGTGCCAGCAGCGACGGGGTAGCGGGGTCAGAGACCCAGTACTTC. Its protein is CASSDGVAGSETQYF. Full variable domain (outside the CDR3, taken from reference TRBV28 and TRBJ2-5): DVKVTQSSRYLVKRTGEKVFLECVQDMDHENMFWYRQDPGLGLRLIYFSYDVKMKEKGDIPEGYSVSREKKERFSLILESASTNQTSMYLCASSDGVAGSETQYFGPGTRLLVL.

The chain carries TRBV6-1 and TRBJ2-5; the D gene is possibly TRBD2 (6 bases). Germline V gives CDR1 MNHNS, CDR2 SASEGT. The V gene lost 6 bases and the J gene lost 5 bases, with 13 bases spanning the gap. CDR3 length equals 13 residues. The CDR3 coding sequence is TGTGCCAGCAGAGAGGCGGGGCGGGAGACCCAGTACTTC. Protein product: CASREAGRETQYF.

The chain combines TRBV20-1 with TRBJ1-1, with D maybe TRBD1 (5 bases). Germline-derived CDR1 and CDR2 are DFQATT and SNEGSKA (reference sequence). The CDR3 extends over 11 amino acids. The ends were cut back, 6 bases at V and 11 bases at J, with 16 bases in the middle. CDR3 sequence reads: CSANPGLGAFF. The CDR3 bases are TGCAGTGCCAATCCGGGACTTGGGGCTTTCTTT.

V and J are TRBV5-6 and TRBJ2-2; no clear D. Trimming removed 2 bases at V and 3 bases at J, with 11 bases between. The CDR3 consists of 15 residues. Germline V gene sequence: CDR1 SGHDT, CDR2 YYEEEE. CDR3 protein: CASSFFDGDTGELFF. The CDR3 DNA reads TGTGCCAGCAGCTTTTTCGACGGAGACACCGGGGAGCTGTTTTTT.

The rearrangement uses TRBV30 and TRBJ2-6; D might be TRBD2 (6 bases). The CDR3 is 16 residues long. Germline V gene lookup returns CDR1 GTSNPN and CDR2 SVGIG (reference sequence). V was cut by 6 bases and J by 3 bases, with 18 bases left in between. The CDR3 is CACNPEGLGGANVLTF. The CDR3 bases are TGTGCCTGTAATCCGGAGGGCCTGGGTGGGGCCAACGTCCTGACTTTC.

This chain uses TRBV21-1 with TRBJ1-1. TRBV21-1 counts as a pseudogene. CDR3 size: 13 residues. The CDR3 region is CASSKGENTEAFF. The CDR3, as DNA: TGTGCCAGCAGCAAAGGCGAGAACACTGAAGCTTTCTTT.

V usage is TRBV29-1 and J usage is TRBJ1-3, with TRBD1 matching over 9 bases. With 4 bases clipped from V and 4 bases from J, the junction kept 11 bases outside the gene matches. The germline V gene has CDR1 SQVTM and CDR2 ANQGSEA. The length of the CDR3 is 16 residues. CDR3: CSVAPRTGVLGNTIYF. As DNA, the CDR3 is TGCAGCGTTGCCCCCAGGACAGGGGTGTTAGGAAACACCATATATTTT.

CDR3 sequence reads: CASSPGTPGRYEQYF. CDR3 nucleotide sequence: TGCGCCAGCAGCCCGGGGACTCCTGGCCGATACGAGCAGTACTTC. The V gene is TRBV5-1, the J gene TRBJ2-5, with a weak D call TRBD2 (6 bases). The J call could be wrong; TRBJ2-7 is a better fit for the DNA end. The CDR3 loop spans 15 amino acids. From germline, CDR1 is SGHRS and CDR2 YFSETQ.

This chain uses TRBV30 with TRBJ2-5; 7 bases are shared with TRBD2. Germline-derived CDR1 and CDR2 are GTSNPN and SVGIG (reference sequence). V was pared by 1 base and J by 5 bases, with 4 bases of the junction left unmatched. The CDR3 covers 13 residues. CDR3 coding DNA: TGTGCCTGGAGTGACGGGGGGTTGGAGACCCAGTACTTC. Translated, it gives CAWSDGGLETQYF.

The chain recombines TRBV19 with TRBJ2-5, with D tentatively TRBD1 (5 bases). Per the germline V gene, CDR1 is LNHDA and CDR2 is SQIVND (reference sequence). Trimming left V 1 base short and J 5 bases short, with 11 bases between. This CDR3 is 14 amino acids long. CDR3 DNA: TGTGCCAGTAGTATAGCTGTAAGGGGTGAGACCCAGTACTTC. Translating gives CASSIAVRGETQYF.

The chain links TRBV18 to TRBJ2-7; weak D call: TRBD2 (6 bases). Germline lookup yields CDR1 KGHSH and CDR2 LQKENI. Trimming took off 3 bases at V and 3 bases at J, with 9 bases between the two ends. The CDR3 extends over 13 amino acids. The CDR3 loop reads CASSPGLSYEQYF. The CDR3 DNA sequence: TGTGCCAGCTCACCGGGACTTAGCTACGAGCAGTACTTC.

This clone turned up a few times. This chain uses TRBV5-1 with TRBJ2-3; 12 bases are a match to TRBD2. The CDR3 is made up of 15 amino acids. Germline CDR1 is SGHRS and CDR2 is YFSETQ. Trimming took 3 bases from V and 2 from J; bases not matched to a gene: 1. CDR3 DNA: TGCGCCAGCAGCTCTAGCGGGGGGGCCACAGATACGCAGTATTTT. It translates to CASSSSGGATDTQYF.

A few counts support this clone. This chain joins TRBV6-1 and TRBJ2-7, with D possibly being TRBD2 (5 bases). Germline loops: CDR1 MNHNS, CDR2 SASEGT. CDR3 length: 15 amino acids. Trimming took off 4 bases at V and 0 bases at J, with 13 bases between the two ends. CDR3 amino acids: CASSGGAGASYEQYF. The CDR3 DNA sequence: TGTGCCAGCAGTGGGGGAGCAGGCGCCTCCTACGAGCAGTACTTC.